Sequencing of this TCR beta chain was carried out in a study of blood T cells in healthy people across ages. The germline V gene encodes CDR1 KGHSH and CDR2 LQKENI. V shed 1 base, J shed 5 bases, and the junction held 5 bases outside the gene matches. There are 15 residues in the CDR3. A second PCR, run for roughly 7 to 11 cycles, used a sample-barcoded 5' primer plus a J-beta primer mix. TCRdb re-analysed the 5' RACE reads in MiXCR, keeping a single row per CDR3 protein. The top ten clones hold roughly 25% of a sample with about 830,000 distinct CDR3 sequences, around 62% of them seen once. The sample was blood. This chain uses TRBV18 with TRBJ2-7; 10 nucleotides agree with TRBD1. The TCR was taken from a young man in good health. In nucleotides, the CDR3 is TGTGCCAGCTCACCACGGGGACAGGGGAAAAACGAGCAGTACTTC. It is translated as CASSPRGQGKNEQYF.